This T cell receptor (beta chain) was observed in a study of T cell repertoires in ileal Crohn's disease (dated by TCRdb to the late 2010s). The study in broad terms: At the time of surgery, roughly 35% of patients were active smokers, and the median duration of disease was 7.5 to 8.5 years. Five hundred nanograms of biopsy DNA per sample were submitted for commercial TCRB immunosequencing. A total of around 150 mucosal samples from some 60 patients were sequenced, collected from several sites on the surgical specimen as well as at postoperative endoscopy. Endoscopic postoperative recurrence was defined by a Rutgeerts score above i0. TCR repertoire analysis was performed in fewer than 70 Crohn's disease patients drawn from a prospective multicentre cohort. The study was conducted in parallel with a multicentre cohort built to find predictors of early endoscopic recurrence after ileocolonic resection. All patients had surgery for a complication: stricturing disease in approximately 60% and penetrating disease in around 39%. M0 samples consisted of biopsies taken from the inflamed part of the ileum in the surgical resection specimen. Roughly half of the patients were given postoperative therapy, with under 12 receiving thiopurines and under 20 receiving anti-TNF agents.

What this sample's time point label stands for: inflamed ileum from the surgical specimen. To be eligible, patients had to be adults with ileal or ileocolonic Crohn's disease and an indication for ileocolonic resection. Whole ileal mucosal biopsies were stored frozen at -80°C before DNA extraction. Genomic DNA was extracted from frozen whole biopsies using a TRizol-based method and was quantified with a NanoDrop 2000 spectrophotometer. This clone turned up a few times. The clone's antigen remains unknown. No base qualities exist here, and no much larger clone lies one base off it. Library method: the immunoSEQ multiplex PCR assay. A two-step, amplification bias-controlled multiplex PCR was used by Adaptive Biotechnology to amplify CDR3 regions from genomic DNA. The first PCR used primers for every V and J gene segment; the second PCR added barcodes and Illumina adapters. An Illumina instrument was used to sequence the CDR3 libraries. As for the authors' bioinformatics: Analysis combined the vendor-provided pipelines with custom analysis of raw data in R/Bioconductor under R version 3.3.0. Clonality, which ranges from 0 to 1, was calculated as the inverse of the normalised Shannon entropy across all productive clones. High-frequency clones were defined as the repertoire share of the top 100 clones, retaining only clones passing a 95% confidence test. Repertoire diversity was measured with the Simpson index, and overlap between samples was measured with the Morisita-Horn index. The immuneACCESS repertoire file appears here via TCRdb, limited to in-frame rearrangements. These files lack a portion of the clones; in checked studies, under half of the deficit traces to unresolved V genes, and the cause of the others is not known. That table is the source of V, J and clone size, and D and trimming were worked out from the DNA. Here the sample has 16,000 or so clones; 80% to 95% occur a single time. The top ten hold 6.5% to 7.5% of the sample.

CDR1 and CDR2 (SEHNR, FQNEAQ) derive from the germline V gene (reference sequence). Trimming costs V 2 bases and J 7 bases, and their ends lie 3 bases apart. The CDR3 runs 11 residues from the cysteine to the phenylalanine. The DNA shown is the 33-base CDR3, in frame from base 1. General conclusions and limits of the study: A significantly higher proportion of clonal expansions was observed in active smokers at surgery than in non-smokers (about 25% vs 20%, p=0.02). Sorted CD8 T cells carried more high-frequency clones than CD4 T cells, suggesting mucosal expansions were mainly CD8. Higher high-frequency clone percentages at surgery were associated with endoscopic recurrence; all patients with clonality above 26.8% (18/57) had recurrence. Only a subgroup of patients, of unstated size, had mucosal CD4 and CD8 T cells sorted and sequenced.

The V and J genes are TRBV7-9 and TRBJ2-1; there is no confident call for the D gene. The sequenced sample was ileal tissue. This clonotype originated in an adult with Crohn's disease. The nucleotide sequence reads as follows: TGTGCCAGCAGCTTAAATAATGAGCAGTTCTTC. Translated, this is CASSLNNEQFF.